Below, 3 T cell receptor beta chains from the same sample are listed, as sequenced in a study of blood T cell repertoires in COVID-19. Profiled with immunoSEQ multiplex PCR; TCRdb holds only in-frame clones, not every one. Of 350,000 to 450,000 clones in the sample, 90% to 95% were seen once. The sequenced sample was PBMCs or T cells enriched from blood (not recorded which). The receptors stem from a woman in her thirties or forties who had been exposed to COVID-19.

The rearrangement links TRBV27 to TRBJ1-2; D might be TRBD1 (6 bases). CDR1 and CDR2 from the germline V gene are MNHEY and SMNVEV (reference sequence). This CDR3 has 16 amino acids. Between the trimmed V and J ends, which lost 7 bases and 6 bases, there was a span of 24 bases. As DNA, the CDR3 is TGTGCCAGCACCTCCACTGGGGCCAGGCAGGGGCATGGCTACACCTTC. Translating gives CASTSTGARQGHGYTF.

This clone appeared once. The chain uses TRBV2 and TRBJ2-1; the D gene is possibly TRBD2 (6 bases). This CDR3 spans 14 amino acids. V was trimmed by 0 bases and J by 6 bases, leaving 9 bases between them. Germline V gene lookup returns CDR1 SNHLY and CDR2 FYNNEI. For the CDR3, the DNA is TGTGCCAGCAGTGAAGCGCGGGGTCTCAATGAGCAGTTCTTC. It specifies CASSEARGLNEQFF.

The CDR3 here is CAWNTGTANTEAFF. The CDR3, as DNA: TGTGCCTGGAATACCGGGACAGCGAACACTGAAGCTTTCTTT. This chain connects TRBV30 to TRBJ1-1, with TRBD1 matching over 7 bases. The CDR3 consists of 14 residues. Looked up from germline, CDR1 is GTSNPN and CDR2 is SVGIG (reference sequence). J was trimmed by 1 base and V by 4 bases; bases with no gene match: 6. The full variable domain, with the rest looked up from reference TRBV30 and TRBJ1-1, is SQTIHQWPATLVQPVGSPLSLECTVEGTSNPNLYWYRQAAGRGLQLLFYSVGIGQISSEVPQNLSASRPQDRQFILSSKKLLLSDSGFYLCAWNTGTANTEAFFGQGTRLTVV.